This T cell receptor beta chain is drawn from a study of T cell repertoires in cytomegalovirus infection. Study-wide points: In two of eight donors, the top clonotype was HLA-C-restricted CMV-specific.

The CDR3 totals 16 residues. Germline V gives CDR1 MNHEY, CDR2 SVGAGI. Trimming took 1 base from V and 0 from J; bases not matched to a gene: 4. TCRdb used MiXCR to reprocess the reads, holding one entry per CDR3 protein. The repertoire has about 900,000 distinct CDR3 sequences, around 32% of them found once; the top ten carry roughly 13%. About this clonotype itself: Its antigen is not known.

This clonotype was sampled from a human donor in good health (CMV status not recorded). Some clones in this sample may be carry-over from other donors' samples. This material consisted of cultured CD8+ T cells from PBMCs, taken from culture after CMV antigen stimulation. The rearrangement links TRBV6-5 to TRBJ2-3; 7 bases are shared with TRBD1. The CDR3 nucleotides are TGTGCCAGCAGTTACTTCCCGGACAGGAGCACAGATACGCAGTATTTT. Residues: CASSYFPDRSTDTQYF.